The entry below describes one TCR beta chain. This sample was included in a study of blood T cell repertoires in COVID-19. V was pared by 3 bases and J by 7 bases, with 10 bases between. The CDR3 totals 13 residues. CDR1 and CDR2 from the germline V gene are SGHTA and FQGNSA. Profiling relied on immunoSEQ multiplex PCR, and the TCRdb table lists in-frame clones only, not all of them. The data contain under 200,000 clones, approximately 82% of them singletons. The TCR comes from a woman aged 50 to 65 who had recovered from COVID-19. V is TRBV7-2 and J is TRBJ1-5; unclear D gene. The sequencing input was PBMCs or T cells enriched from blood (not recorded which). The DNA of the CDR3 is TGTGCCAGCAGCTTCAACTTTGAGCAGCCCCAGCATTTT. Protein: CASSFNFEQPQHF.